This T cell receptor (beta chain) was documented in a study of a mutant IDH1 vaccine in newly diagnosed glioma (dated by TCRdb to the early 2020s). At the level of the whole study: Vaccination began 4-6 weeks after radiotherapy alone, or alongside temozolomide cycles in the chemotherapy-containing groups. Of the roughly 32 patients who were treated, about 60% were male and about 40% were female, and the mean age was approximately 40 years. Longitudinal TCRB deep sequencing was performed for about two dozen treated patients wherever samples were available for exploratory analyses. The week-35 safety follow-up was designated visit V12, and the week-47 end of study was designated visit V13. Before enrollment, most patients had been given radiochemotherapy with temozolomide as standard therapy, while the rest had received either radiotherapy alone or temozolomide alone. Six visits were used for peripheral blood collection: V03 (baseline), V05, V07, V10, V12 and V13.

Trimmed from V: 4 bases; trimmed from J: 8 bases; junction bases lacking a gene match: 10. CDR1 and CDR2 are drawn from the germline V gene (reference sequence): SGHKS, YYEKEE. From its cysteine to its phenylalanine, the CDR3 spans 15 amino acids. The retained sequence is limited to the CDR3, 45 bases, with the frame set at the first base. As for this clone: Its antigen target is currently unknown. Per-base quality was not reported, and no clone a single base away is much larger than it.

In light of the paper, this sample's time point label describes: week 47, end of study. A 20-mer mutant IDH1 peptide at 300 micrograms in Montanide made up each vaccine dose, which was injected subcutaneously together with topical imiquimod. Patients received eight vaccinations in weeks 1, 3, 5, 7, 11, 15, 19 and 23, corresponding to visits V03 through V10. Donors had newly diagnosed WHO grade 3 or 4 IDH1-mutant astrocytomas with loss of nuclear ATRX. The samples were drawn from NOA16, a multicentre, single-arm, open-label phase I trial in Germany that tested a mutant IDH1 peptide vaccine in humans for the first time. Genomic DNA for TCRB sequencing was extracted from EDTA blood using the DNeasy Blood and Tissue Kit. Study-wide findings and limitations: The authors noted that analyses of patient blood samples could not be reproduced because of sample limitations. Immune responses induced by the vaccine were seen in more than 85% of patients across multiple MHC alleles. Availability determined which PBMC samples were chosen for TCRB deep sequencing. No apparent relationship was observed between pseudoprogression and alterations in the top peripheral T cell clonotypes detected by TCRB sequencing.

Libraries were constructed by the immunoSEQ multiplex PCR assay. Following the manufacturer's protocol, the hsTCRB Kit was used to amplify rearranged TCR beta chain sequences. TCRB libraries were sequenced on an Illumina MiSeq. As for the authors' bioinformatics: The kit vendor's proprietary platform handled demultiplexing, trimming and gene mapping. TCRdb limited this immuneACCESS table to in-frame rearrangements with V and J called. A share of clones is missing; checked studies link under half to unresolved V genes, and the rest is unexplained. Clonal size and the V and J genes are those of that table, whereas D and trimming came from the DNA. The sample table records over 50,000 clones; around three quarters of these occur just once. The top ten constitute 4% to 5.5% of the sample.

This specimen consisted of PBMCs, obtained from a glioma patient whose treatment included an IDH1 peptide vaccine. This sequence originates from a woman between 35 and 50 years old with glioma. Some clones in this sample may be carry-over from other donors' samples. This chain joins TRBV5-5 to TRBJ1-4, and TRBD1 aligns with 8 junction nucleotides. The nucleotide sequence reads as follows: TGTGCCAGCAGCCTAAACAGGGGGTTAGGCGAAAAACTGTTTTTT. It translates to CASSLNRGLGEKLFF. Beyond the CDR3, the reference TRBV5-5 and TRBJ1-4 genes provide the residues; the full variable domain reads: DAGVTQSPTHLIKTRGQQVTLRCSPISGHKSVSWYQQVLGQGPQFIFQYYEKEERGRGNFPDRFSARQFPNYSSELNVNALLLGDSALYLCASSLNRGLGEKLFFGSGTQLSVL.